Following are 28 T cell receptor beta chains from one sample sequenced in a study of T cell responses to AZD1222 COVID-19 vaccine. Repertoires were generated with immunoSEQ multiplex PCR, while TCRdb's copy carries only in-frame clones and drops some. The sample consists of 70,000 to 75,000 clones, 80% of them appearing once. Sequenced here: peripheral blood, sampled 28 days after the second AZD1222 dose. The origin of the receptors is an adult who received the AZD1222 COVID-19 vaccine.

The table lists this clone with a few counts. This chain's CDR3 is CASRSPGHRRTDTQYF. The CDR3 coding sequence is TGTGCAAGTCGCTCACCGGGCCACAGGAGAACAGATACGCAGTATTTT. The chain employs TRBV12-2 and TRBJ2-3; the D call in the table, TRBD1, was not verified against the DNA. TRBV12-2 constitutes a pseudogene. CDR3 length: 16 amino acids.

The chain links TRBV19 to TRBJ2-1; 9 nucleotides match TRBD2. CDR1 LNHDA and CDR2 SQIVND come from the germline V gene (reference sequence). After removal of 0 bases from V and 2 bases from J, the junction contained 8 bases not matched to a gene. CDR3 length: 18 residues. The CDR3 spells CASSIDLSSGGTYNEQFF. The CDR3 nucleotides are TGTGCCAGTAGTATAGATCTTTCCAGCGGGGGGACCTACAATGAGCAGTTCTTC.

The chain recombines TRBV5-1 with TRBJ2-4, with a weak D call TRBD1 (6 bases). V was pared by 3 bases and J by 9 bases, with 25 bases between. This CDR3 is built from 17 residues. CDR1 and CDR2 (germline): SGHRS, YFSETQ. This CDR3 is CASSSSDMKQGTGIQYF. In nucleotides, the CDR3 is TGCGCCAGCAGCTCCTCGGATATGAAACAGGGTACGGGCATTCAGTACTTC.

This clone has only one observation. The J gene is TRBJ2-5, the V gene TRBV28, with TRBD2 as a possible D gene (5 bases). The V end lost 2 bases, the J end lost 6 bases, and 7 bases lay between the germline ends. CDR1 and CDR2 (germline): MDHEN, SYDVKM. This CDR3 is built from 12 residues. The CDR3 DNA follows: TGTGCCAGCAGTTTAGGGAGCCAGACCCAGTACTTC. Translating gives CASSLGSQTQYF.

The CDR3 loop reads CASRRQGADGEQFF. The CDR3 DNA follows: TGTGCCAGCAGAAGACAGGGGGCAGATGGGGAGCAGTTCTTC. This chain links TRBV4-2 with TRBJ2-1; TRBD1 aligns across 10 bases. The V segment lost 6 bases and the J segment 10 bases; nucleotides outside the gene matches: 9. This CDR3 has 14 residues. Germline values: CDR1 LGHNA, CDR2 YNFKEQ.

The chain is built from TRBV7-9 and TRBJ2-2; the D is unclear. V was clipped by 1 base and J by 3 bases, with 6 bases between them. This CDR3 contains 14 residues. The V gene's germline CDR1 is SEHNR and CDR2 FQNEAQ (reference sequence). CDR3 region: CASSLGRDTGELFF. The CDR3 nucleotides are TGTGCCAGCAGCTTAGGCCGGGACACCGGGGAGCTGTTTTTT.

V and J are TRBV7-7 and TRBJ2-5; 15 positions match TRBD2. V was pared by 5 bases and J by 2 bases, with 3 bases of the junction left unmatched. Germline CDR1 SSHAT, CDR2 FNYEAQ (reference sequence). CDR3 length equals 16 residues. CDR3 residues: CASSAGLAGGQETQYF. The CDR3 region has the DNA TGTGCCAGCAGCGCCGGACTAGCGGGGGGGCAAGAGACCCAGTACTTC.

The chain recombines TRBV11-2 with TRBJ2-2, with D uncertain. This CDR3 comprises 15 residues. Germline assignment: CDR1 SGHAT and CDR2 FQNNGV. Trimming left V 5 bases short and J 6 bases short, with 16 bases between. CDR3 residues: CASSPFSSRAGELFF. The CDR3 DNA is TGTGCCAGCAGCCCCTTCTCCAGTCGCGCCGGGGAGCTGTTTTTT. Supplemented by reference TRBV11-2 and TRBJ2-2, the full variable domain reads EAGVAQSPRYKIIEKRQSVAFWCNPISGHATLYWYQQILGQGPKLLIQFQNNGVVDDSQLPKDRFSAERLKGVDSTLKIQPAKLEDSAVYLCASSPFSSRAGELFFGEGSRLTVL.

The chain uses TRBV11-3 and TRBJ1-1, with 10 bases matching TRBD1. Germline values: CDR1 SGHNT, CDR2 YENEEA. V gave up 5 bases and J gave up 11 bases; unmatched junction bases: 8. This CDR3 is built from 13 residues. DNA for the CDR3: TGTGCCAGCAGCGCAAGACAGGGGGCAGCGGCTTTCTTT. It encodes CASSARQGAAAFF. The full variable domain, its missing parts supplied by reference TRBV11-3 and TRBJ1-1, is EAGVVQSPRYKIIEKKQPVAFWCNPISGHNTLYWYLQNLGQGPELLIRYENEEAVDDSQLPKDRFSAERLKGVDSTLKIQPAELGDSAVYLCASSARQGAAAFFGQGTRLTVV.

The chain recombines TRBV28 with TRBJ2-3; TRBD2 agrees at 14 bases. V shed 5 bases, J shed 6 bases, and the junction held 7 bases outside the gene matches. Per the germline V gene, CDR1 is MDHEN and CDR2 is SYDVKM. The CDR3 totals 16 residues. The CDR3 DNA reads as TGTGCCAGCAGTACGCCGGGACTAGCGGGGGTGGATACGCAGTATTTT. This codes for CASSTPGLAGVDTQYF.

This clone was seen a few times. V and J are TRBV19 and TRBJ1-5; tentative D call: TRBD1 (5 bases). Germline values: CDR1 LNHDA, CDR2 SQIVND (reference sequence). This CDR3 spans 15 amino acids. V shed 7 bases and J shed 4 bases, with 17 bases lying between them. The CDR3 spells CASKHTGVENQPQHF. The CDR3 DNA sequence: TGTGCCAGTAAGCACACGGGGGTCGAGAATCAGCCCCAGCATTTT.

The V and J genes are TRBV7-2 and TRBJ2-1; TRBD2 aligns across 15 bases. This CDR3 contains 19 residues. Germline V gene data show CDR1 as SGHTA and CDR2 as FQGNSA. After removal of 5 bases from V and 2 bases from J, the junction contained 10 bases not matched to a gene. For the CDR3, the DNA is TGTGCCAGCAGCGCCCCGGGACTAGCGGGAGGCGCCGCCTACAATGAGCAGTTCTTC. The encoded protein is CASSAPGLAGGAAYNEQFF.

This sequence joins TRBV24-1 and TRBJ1-2; 8 bases align to TRBD1. Germline assignment: CDR1 KGHDR and CDR2 SFDVKD. The junction had 12 bases not matched to a gene; V was cut back by 4 bases and J by 0 bases. The CDR3 is made up of 18 amino acids. The CDR3 is CATSEGDRREYTNYGYTF. The CDR3 DNA reads as TGTGCCACCAGTGAAGGGGACAGGCGAGAATACACTAACTATGGCTACACCTTC.

The J gene is TRBJ1-6, the V gene TRBV18; 9 positions agree with TRBD1. V gave up 2 bases and J gave up 0 bases; unmatched junction bases: 14. Germline V lookup: CDR1 KGHSH, CDR2 LQKENI. CDR3 size: 21 residues. Written as DNA, the CDR3 is TGTGCCAGCTCACCATATCCAACCGGGACAGGGCTTAGCTCCTATAATTCACCCCTCCACTTT. This codes for CASSPYPTGTGLSSYNSPLHF.

The chain couples TRBV28 to TRBJ2-3; D unresolved. V was pared by 8 bases and J by 2 bases, with 11 bases between. The CDR3 spans 13 residues. From germline, CDR1 is MDHEN and CDR2 SYDVKM. The CDR3 loop reads CASADPHTDTQYF. DNA of the CDR3: TGTGCCAGCGCGGACCCGCACACAGATACGCAGTATTTT.

The rearrangement uses TRBV18 and TRBJ2-2, with D hard to call. This CDR3 contains 13 residues. V shed 6 bases and J shed 2 bases, with 7 bases lying between them. Germline V lookup: CDR1 KGHSH, CDR2 LQKENI. In DNA, the CDR3 is TGTGCCAGCTCGGACGCTAACACCGGGGAGCTGTTTTTT. Residues: CASSDANTGELFF.

The CDR3 sequence is CASSLVADTQYF. CDR3 DNA sequence: TGTGCCAGCAGCTTAGTAGCAGATACGCAGTATTTT. The J gene is TRBJ2-3, the V gene TRBV7-2, with D unclear. CDR3 length: 12 amino acids. Deletions cut 1 base from V and 4 bases from J, with 3 bases between. Per germline, CDR1 SGHTA and CDR2 FQGNSA.

This chain uses TRBV20-1 with TRBJ1-2; D is unclear. Germline loops: CDR1 DFQATT, CDR2 SNEGSKA (reference sequence). V was cut by 7 bases and J by 2 bases, with 8 bases left in between. CDR3 length equals 11 residues. For the CDR3, the DNA is TGCAGTGGTCACAGCAACTATGGCTACACCTTC. Translation: CSGHSNYGYTF.

V gene TRBV12-2 combines with J gene TRBJ1-4; TRBD1 was called by the table and not checked on the DNA. TRBV12-2 counts as a pseudogene. The CDR3 covers 15 residues. The CDR3 nucleotides read TGTGCAAGTCGCTCCAGTTTAGGGACATTAGAAAAACTGTTTTTT. As protein: CASRSSLGTLEKLFF.

The chain joins TRBV5-4 to TRBJ2-4; D is unclear. The V end was cut by 0 bases, the J end by 1 base, with 20 bases between. This CDR3 has 19 amino acids. Germline V gives CDR1 SGHNT, CDR2 YYREEE (reference sequence). The CDR3 loop is CASSLVGLGDQGAKNIQYF. Here the CDR3 DNA reads TGTGCCAGCAGCTTGGTCGGGCTGGGTGACCAAGGGGCCAAAAACATTCAGTACTTC.

This chain uses TRBV24-1 with TRBJ2-5, with D perhaps given as TRBD1 or TRBD2 (5 bases each). V lost 9 bases and J lost 0, with 10 bases in between. The CDR3 is made up of 13 amino acids. Germline CDR1 reads KGHDR; CDR2 reads SFDVKD. CDR3 amino acids: CATSGAHQETQYF. Written as DNA, the CDR3 is TGTGCCACCTCCGGGGCCCACCAAGAGACCCAGTACTTC.

The J gene is TRBJ2-7, the V gene TRBV7-2; no firm D call. V lost 0 bases, J lost 3 bases, and 12 bases lay in between. The CDR3 runs 15 residues. Germline assignment: CDR1 SGHTA and CDR2 FQGNSA. CDR3 sequence (DNA): TGTGCCAGCAGCTTAGCTACGGGTCCAATCTACGAGCAGTACTTC. It specifies CASSLATGPIYEQYF.

This clone has just one count. The CDR3, as DNA: TGTGCCAGCAGCAGAACCGGGATCCACGAATTTGAGCAGTTCTTC. Its translation is CASSRTGIHEFEQFF. V and J are TRBV7-2 and TRBJ2-1, with D maybe TRBD2 (5 bases). This CDR3 region has 15 residues. Between the trimmed V and J ends, which lost 5 bases and 9 bases, there was a span of 20 bases. Germline assignment: CDR1 SGHTA and CDR2 FQGNSA.

The count of this clone is one. The chain is built from TRBV28 and TRBJ1-4; 9 bases agree with TRBD1. The CDR3 consists of 14 residues. From germline, CDR1 is MDHEN and CDR2 SYDVKM. V was pared by 5 bases and J by 8 bases, with 6 bases of the junction left unmatched. This CDR3 reads CASSRTGELEKLFF. In DNA, the CDR3 is TGTGCCAGCAGTCGGACAGGGGAATTGGAAAAACTGTTTTTT.

V is TRBV6-1 and J is TRBJ1-1; D not resolved. The CDR3 spans 14 residues. The germline V gene has CDR1 MNHNS and CDR2 SASEGT. V was shortened by 0 bases and J by 7 bases, with 12 bases between the two germline ends. CDR3 in DNA: TGTGCCAGCAGTGAAGCCGGAGGGAGGGATGAAGCTTTCTTT. Amino acid sequence: CASSEAGGRDEAFF.

This chain joins TRBV11-2 and TRBJ1-3, with D hard to call. Trimming stripped 5 bases from V and 2 bases from J, with 13 bases between. This CDR3 contains 15 residues. The germline V gene encodes CDR1 SGHAT and CDR2 FQNNGV. Written as DNA, the CDR3 is TGTGCCAGCAGCCCTACATCAGGCGCTGGAAACACCATATATTTT. Encoded protein: CASSPTSGAGNTIYF.

This clone has a handful of counts. The rearrangement joins TRBV15 to TRBJ2-7; TRBD1 aligns across 9 bases. This CDR3 is built from 14 residues. V lost 1 base and J lost 6; bases outside the gene matches: 4. Germline values: CDR1 LNHNV, CDR2 YYDKDF (reference sequence). This chain's CDR3 is CATSRGGTGTEQYF. The DNA of the CDR3 is TGTGCCACCAGCAGAGGCGGGACAGGGACCGAGCAGTACTTC.

The table lists this clone with a count of one. The rearrangement links TRBV4-2 to TRBJ1-2; D uncertain. In germline, CDR1 is LGHNA, CDR2 YNFKEQ. The CDR3 contains 14 residues. V lost 0 bases and J 4 bases, leaving 9 bases between the germline ends. The CDR3 nucleotides are TGTGCCAGCAGCCAAGAGGAGGTGGGCTATGGCTACACCTTC. Translated, it gives CASSQEEVGYGYTF.